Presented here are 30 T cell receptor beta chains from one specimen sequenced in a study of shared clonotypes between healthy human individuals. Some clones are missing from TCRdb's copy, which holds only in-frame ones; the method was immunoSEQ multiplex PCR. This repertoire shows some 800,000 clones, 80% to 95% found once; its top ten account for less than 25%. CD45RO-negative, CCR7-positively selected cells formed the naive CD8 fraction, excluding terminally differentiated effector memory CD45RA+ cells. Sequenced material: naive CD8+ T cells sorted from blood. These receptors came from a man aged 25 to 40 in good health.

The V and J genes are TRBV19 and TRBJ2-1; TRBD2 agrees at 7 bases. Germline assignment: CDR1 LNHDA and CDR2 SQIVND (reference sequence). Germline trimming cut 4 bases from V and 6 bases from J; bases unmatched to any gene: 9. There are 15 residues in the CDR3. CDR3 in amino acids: CASSSPGLRSNEQFF. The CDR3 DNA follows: TGTGCCAGTAGTAGCCCGGGACTACGGTCCAATGAGCAGTTCTTC.

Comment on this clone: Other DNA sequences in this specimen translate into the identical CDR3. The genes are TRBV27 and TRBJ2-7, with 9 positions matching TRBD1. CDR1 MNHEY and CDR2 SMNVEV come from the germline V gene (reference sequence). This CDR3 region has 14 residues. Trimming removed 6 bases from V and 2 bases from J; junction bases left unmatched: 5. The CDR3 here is CASSFGQGTYEQYF. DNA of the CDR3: TGTGCCAGCAGCTTTGGACAGGGGACCTACGAGCAGTACTTC.

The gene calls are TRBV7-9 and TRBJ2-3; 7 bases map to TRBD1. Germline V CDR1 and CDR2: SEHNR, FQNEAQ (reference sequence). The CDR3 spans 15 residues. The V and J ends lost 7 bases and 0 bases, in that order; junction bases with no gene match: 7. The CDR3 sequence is CASTSPGQSTDTQYF. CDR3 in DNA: TGTGCCAGCACCTCCCCGGGACAGAGCACAGATACGCAGTATTTT.

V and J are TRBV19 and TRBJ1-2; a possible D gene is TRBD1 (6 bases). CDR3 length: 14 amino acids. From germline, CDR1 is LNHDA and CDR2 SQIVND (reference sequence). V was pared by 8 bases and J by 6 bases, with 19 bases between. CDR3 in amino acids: CASLPEPGHDGYTF. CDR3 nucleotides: TGTGCCAGTCTTCCGGAACCGGGACACGATGGCTACACCTTC.

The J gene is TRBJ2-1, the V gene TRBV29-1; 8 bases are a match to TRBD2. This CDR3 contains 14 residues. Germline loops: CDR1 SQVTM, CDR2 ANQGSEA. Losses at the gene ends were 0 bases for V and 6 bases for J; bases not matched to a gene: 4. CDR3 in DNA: TGCAGCGTTGAAGATTTCCGGGAGGGCAATGAGCAGTTCTTC. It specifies CSVEDFREGNEQFF.

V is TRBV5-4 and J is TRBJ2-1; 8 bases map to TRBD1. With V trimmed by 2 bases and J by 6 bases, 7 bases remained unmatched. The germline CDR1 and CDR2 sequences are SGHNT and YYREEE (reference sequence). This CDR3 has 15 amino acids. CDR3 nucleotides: TGTGCCAGCAGCTTACCCTTCGGGACAGGCAATGAGCAGTTCTTC. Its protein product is CASSLPFGTGNEQFF.

The CDR3 spells CASSQQGDAYEQYF. CDR3 DNA sequence: TGTGCCAGCAGTCAACAGGGGGATGCCTACGAGCAGTACTTC. This chain connects TRBV6-6 to TRBJ2-7; 8 nucleotides align to TRBD1. The CDR3 extends over 14 amino acids. V lost 5 bases and J lost 2; bases outside the gene matches: 5. Germline CDR1 reads MNHNY; CDR2 reads SVGAGI (reference sequence).

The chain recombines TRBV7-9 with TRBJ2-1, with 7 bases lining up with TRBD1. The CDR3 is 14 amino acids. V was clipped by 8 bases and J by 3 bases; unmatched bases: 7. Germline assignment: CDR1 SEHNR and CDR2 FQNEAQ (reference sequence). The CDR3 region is CASPLAGGYNEQFF. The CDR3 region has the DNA TGTGCCAGCCCCTTGGCAGGGGGCTACAATGAGCAGTTCTTC. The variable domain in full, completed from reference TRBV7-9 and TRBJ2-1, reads DTGVSQNPRHKITKRGQNVTFRCDPISEHNRLYWYRQTLGQGPEFLTYFQNEAQLEKSRLLSDRFSAERPKGSFSTLEIQRTEQGDSAMYLCASPLAGGYNEQFFGPGTRLTVL.

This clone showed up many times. The CDR3 loop reads CASSFPGLNEQFF. CDR3 DNA sequence: TGTGCCAGCAGCTTCCCGGGCCTTAATGAGCAGTTCTTC. The chain joins TRBV7-9 to TRBJ2-1; D remains ambiguous. The germline V and J ends were trimmed by 3 bases and 7 bases, with 10 bases remaining between them. This CDR3 is 13 amino acids long. CDR1 and CDR2 from the germline V gene are SEHNR and FQNEAQ (reference sequence).

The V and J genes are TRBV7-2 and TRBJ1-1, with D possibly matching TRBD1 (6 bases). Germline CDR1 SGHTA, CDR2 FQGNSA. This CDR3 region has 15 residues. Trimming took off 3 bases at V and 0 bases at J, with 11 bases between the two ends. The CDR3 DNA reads TGTGCCAGCAGCTTGCGGACAGCCATGAACACTGAAGCTTTCTTT. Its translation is CASSLRTAMNTEAFF.

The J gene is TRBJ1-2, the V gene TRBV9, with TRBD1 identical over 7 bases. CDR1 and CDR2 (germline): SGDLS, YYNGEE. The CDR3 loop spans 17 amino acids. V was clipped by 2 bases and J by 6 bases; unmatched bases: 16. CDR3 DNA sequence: TGTGCCAGCAGCGTGGGCTTTCAGGGGGGGGGATCGGATGGCTACACCTTC. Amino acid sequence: CASSVGFQGGGSDGYTF.

The CDR3 spells CASSLGLAGGQETQYF. The CDR3 coding sequence is TGTGCCAGCAGTTTAGGACTAGCGGGAGGGCAAGAGACCCAGTACTTC. The gene calls are TRBV28 and TRBJ2-5; 15 bases fit TRBD2. CDR1 is MDHEN and CDR2 is SYDVKM in the germline V gene. J lost 2 bases, V lost 2 bases, and 0 bases had no gene match. CDR3 length equals 16 residues.

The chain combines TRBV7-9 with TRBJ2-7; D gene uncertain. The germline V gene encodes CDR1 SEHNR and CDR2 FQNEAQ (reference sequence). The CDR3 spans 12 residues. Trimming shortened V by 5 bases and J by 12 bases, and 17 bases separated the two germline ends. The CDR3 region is CASSPFNSILYF. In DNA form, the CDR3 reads TGTGCCAGCAGCCCCTTCAACAGTATTCTGTACTTC.

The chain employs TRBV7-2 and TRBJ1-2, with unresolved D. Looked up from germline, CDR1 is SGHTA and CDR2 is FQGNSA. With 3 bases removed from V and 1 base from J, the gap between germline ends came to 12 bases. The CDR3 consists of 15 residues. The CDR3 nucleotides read TGTGCCAGCAGCTTGGGCCTGCTTTTTAACTATGGCTACACCTTC. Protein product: CASSLGLLFNYGYTF.

In DNA, the CDR3 is TGTGCCAGCAGTCTAACCGGGACAGGGTTCTACGAGCAGTACTTC. It translates to CASSLTGTGFYEQYF. This chain links TRBV28 with TRBJ2-7; 9 bases align to TRBD1. Germline values: CDR1 MDHEN, CDR2 SYDVKM. V lost 5 bases to trimming and J lost 3 bases; unmatched junction nucleotides: 8. The CDR3 loop spans 15 amino acids. The full variable domain, with the rest looked up from reference TRBV28 and TRBJ2-7, is DVKVTQSSRYLVKRTGEKVFLECVQDMDHENMFWYRQDPGLGLRLIYFSYDVKMKEKGDIPEGYSVSREKKERFSLILESASTNQTSMYLCASSLTGTGFYEQYFGPGTRLTVT.

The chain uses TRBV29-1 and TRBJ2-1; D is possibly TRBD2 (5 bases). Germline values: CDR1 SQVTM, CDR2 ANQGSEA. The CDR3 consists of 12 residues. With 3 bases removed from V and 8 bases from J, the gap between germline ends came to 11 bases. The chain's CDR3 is CSVDYGKDEQFF. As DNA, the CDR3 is TGCAGCGTTGATTACGGGAAGGATGAGCAGTTCTTC.

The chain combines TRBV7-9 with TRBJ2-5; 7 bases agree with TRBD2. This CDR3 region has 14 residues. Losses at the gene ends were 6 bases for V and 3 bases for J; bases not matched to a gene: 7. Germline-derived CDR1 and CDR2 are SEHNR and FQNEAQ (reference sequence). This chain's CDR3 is CASRPPGGEETQYF. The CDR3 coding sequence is TGTGCCAGCAGACCGCCGGGGGGAGAAGAGACCCAGTACTTC.

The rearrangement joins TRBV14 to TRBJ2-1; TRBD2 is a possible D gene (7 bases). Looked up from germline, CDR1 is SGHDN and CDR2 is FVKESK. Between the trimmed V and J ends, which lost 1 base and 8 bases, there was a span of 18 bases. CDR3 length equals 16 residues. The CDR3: CASSQVGLGGIDEQFF. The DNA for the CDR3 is TGTGCCAGCAGCCAAGTCGGACTAGGGGGGATCGATGAGCAGTTCTTC.

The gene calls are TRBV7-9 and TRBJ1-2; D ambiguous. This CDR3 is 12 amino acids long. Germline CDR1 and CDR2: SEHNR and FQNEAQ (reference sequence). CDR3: CSERLAGYGYTF. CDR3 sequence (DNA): TGTTCCGAGCGGCTAGCTGGCTATGGCTACACCTTC.

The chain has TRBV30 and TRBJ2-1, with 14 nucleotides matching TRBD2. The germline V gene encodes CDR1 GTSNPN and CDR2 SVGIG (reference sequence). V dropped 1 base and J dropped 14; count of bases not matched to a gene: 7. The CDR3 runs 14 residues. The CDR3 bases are TGTGCCTGGAGTGGACTAGCGGGAGGGAAAGTGGAGTTCTTC. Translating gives CAWSGLAGGKVEFF.

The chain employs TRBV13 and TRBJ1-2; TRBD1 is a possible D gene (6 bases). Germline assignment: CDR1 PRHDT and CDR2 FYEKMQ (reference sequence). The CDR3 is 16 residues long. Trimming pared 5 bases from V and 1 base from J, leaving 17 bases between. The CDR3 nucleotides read TGTGCCAGCAGCCCAAACGGACAGAGACTTAACTATGGCTACACCTTC. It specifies CASSPNGQRLNYGYTF.

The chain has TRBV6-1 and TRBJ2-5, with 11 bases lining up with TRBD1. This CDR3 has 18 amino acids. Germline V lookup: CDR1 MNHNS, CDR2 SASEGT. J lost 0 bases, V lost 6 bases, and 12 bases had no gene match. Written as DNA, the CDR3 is TGTGCCAGCAGAGAACCCTGGGGACAGGGGGGATACCAAGAGACCCAGTACTTC. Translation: CASREPWGQGGYQETQYF.

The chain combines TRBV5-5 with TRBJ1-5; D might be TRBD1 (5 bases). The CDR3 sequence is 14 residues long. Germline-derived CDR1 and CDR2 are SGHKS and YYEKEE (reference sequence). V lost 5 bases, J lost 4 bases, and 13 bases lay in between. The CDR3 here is CASSPDSINQPQHF. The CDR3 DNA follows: TGTGCCAGCAGTCCCGACAGCATTAATCAGCCCCAGCATTTT. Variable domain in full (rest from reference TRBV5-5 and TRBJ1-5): DAGVTQSPTHLIKTRGQQVTLRCSPISGHKSVSWYQQVLGQGPQFIFQYYEKEERGRGNFPDRFSARQFPNYSSELNVNALLLGDSALYLCASSPDSINQPQHFGDGTRLSIL.

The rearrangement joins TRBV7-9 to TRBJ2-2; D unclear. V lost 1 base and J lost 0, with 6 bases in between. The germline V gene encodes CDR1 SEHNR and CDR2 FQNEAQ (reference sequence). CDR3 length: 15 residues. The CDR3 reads CASSLGPTNTGELFF. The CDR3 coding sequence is TGTGCCAGCAGCTTAGGCCCAACGAACACCGGGGAGCTGTTTTTT.

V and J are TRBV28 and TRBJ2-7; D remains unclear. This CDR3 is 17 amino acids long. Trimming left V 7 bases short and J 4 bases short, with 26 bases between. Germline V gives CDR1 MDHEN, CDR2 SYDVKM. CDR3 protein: CASTTLTHGRVRYEQYF. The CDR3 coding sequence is TGTGCCAGCACCACCCTTACGCACGGAAGGGTGAGATACGAGCAGTACTTC.

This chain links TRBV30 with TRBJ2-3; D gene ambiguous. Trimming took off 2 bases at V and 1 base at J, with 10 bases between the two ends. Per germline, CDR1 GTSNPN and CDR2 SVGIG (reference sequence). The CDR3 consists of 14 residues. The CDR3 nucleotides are TGTGCCTGGAGTCCTGGGTATGGCACAGATACGCAGTATTTT. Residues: CAWSPGYGTDTQYF.

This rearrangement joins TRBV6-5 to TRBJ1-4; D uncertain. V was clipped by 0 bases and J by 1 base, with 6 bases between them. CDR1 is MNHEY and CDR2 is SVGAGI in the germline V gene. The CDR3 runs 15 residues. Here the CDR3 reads CASSYSSGTNEKLFF. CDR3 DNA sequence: TGTGCCAGCAGTTACTCGAGTGGAACTAATGAAAAACTGTTTTTT.

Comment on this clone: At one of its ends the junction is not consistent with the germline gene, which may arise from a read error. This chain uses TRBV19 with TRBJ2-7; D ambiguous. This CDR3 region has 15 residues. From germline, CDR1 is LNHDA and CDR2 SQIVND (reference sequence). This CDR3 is CASSMAGVVSNEQYF. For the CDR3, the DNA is TGTGCCAGTAGTATGGCTGGGGTCGTCTCCAACGAGCAGTACTTC. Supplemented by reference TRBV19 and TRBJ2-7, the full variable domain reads DGGITQSPKYLFRKEGQNVTLSCEQNLNHDAMYWYRQDPGQGLRLIYYSQIVNDFQKGDIAEGYSVSREKKESFPLTVTSAQKNPTAFYLCASSMAGVVSNEQYFGPGTRLTVT.

DNA for the CDR3: TGCGCCAGCAGCCGGGTGGAGGGTCGGCCCCAGCATTTT. This gives the protein CASSRVEGRPQHF. This chain uses TRBV4-1 with TRBJ1-5, with D hard to call. The CDR3 covers 13 residues. From germline, CDR1 is MGHRA and CDR2 YSYEKL. Trimming took off 4 bases at V and 9 bases at J, with 13 bases between the two ends.

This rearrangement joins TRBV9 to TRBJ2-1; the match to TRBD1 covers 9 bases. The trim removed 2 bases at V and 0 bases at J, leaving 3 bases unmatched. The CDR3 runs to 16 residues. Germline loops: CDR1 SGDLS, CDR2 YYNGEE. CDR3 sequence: CASSVAGQGSYNEQFF. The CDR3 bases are TGTGCCAGCAGCGTGGCGGGACAGGGCTCCTACAATGAGCAGTTCTTC.